Listed below are T cell receptor beta chains from one sample, sequenced in a study of cytomegalovirus exposure and HLA in healthy donors. Only in-frame clones appear in the TCRdb table, and some are missing; sequencing was by immunoSEQ multiplex PCR. This table holds around 130,000 clones. The sequenced sample was PBMCs. Receptors were obtained from a woman aged 40 to 55 in good health and CMV-seronegative. Each CDR3 is given with its conserved first and last residue. A D gene is named only where the DNA matches it firmly.

CDR3aa: CASSPPGTGFGTEAFF
CDR3nt: TGTGCCAGCTCACCTCCCGGGACAGGGTTCGGAACTGAAGCTTTCTTT
d_gene: TRBD1
j_gene: TRBJ1-1
v_gene: TRBV18

CDR3aa: CSVERGGGADTQYF
CDR3nt: TGCAGCGTTGAAAGGGGGGGTGGCGCAGATACGCAGTATTTT
d_gene: NA
j_gene: TRBJ2-3
v_gene: TRBV29-1

CDR3aa: CASSSWGREDYGYTF
CDR3nt: TGTGCCAGCAGCTCCTGGGGGAGGGAAGACTATGGCTACACCTTC
d_gene: NA
j_gene: TRBJ1-2
v_gene: TRBV9

CDR3aa: CASSSPYRDGYTF
CDR3nt: TGTGCCAGCAGCTCTCCGTACCGGGATGGCTACACCTTC
d_gene: NA
j_gene: TRBJ1-2
v_gene: TRBV11-2

CDR3aa: CASSFDTYGYTF
CDR3nt: TGTGCCAGCAGCTTTGACACCTATGGCTACACCTTC
d_gene: NA
j_gene: TRBJ1-2
v_gene: TRBV14

CDR3aa: CASSLGGQGAGYEQYF
CDR3nt: TGCGCCAGCAGCTTGGGGGGGCAGGGGGCCGGCTACGAGCAGTACTTC
d_gene: TRBD1
j_gene: TRBJ2-7
v_gene: TRBV5-1

CDR3aa: CASSSSQGPQNTGELFF
CDR3nt: TGTGCCAGCAGCTCGTCGCAGGGTCCACAAAATACCGGGGAGCTGTTTTTT
d_gene: NA
j_gene: TRBJ2-2
v_gene: TRBV5-8

CDR3aa: CASSYPGTGAEQYF
CDR3nt: TGTGCCAGCAGTTACCCGGGGACAGGGGCCGAGCAGTACTTC
d_gene: TRBD1
j_gene: TRBJ2-7
v_gene: TRBV6-5

CDR3aa: CASSPWTGRANTEAFF
CDR3nt: TGTGCCAGCAGTCCCTGGACAGGTCGAGCGAACACTGAAGCTTTCTTT
d_gene: TRBD1
j_gene: TRBJ1-1
v_gene: TRBV27

CDR3aa: CASSIWGQGVTEAFF
CDR3nt: TGTGCCAGTAGTATCTGGGGACAGGGGGTGACTGAAGCTTTCTTT
d_gene: TRBD1
j_gene: TRBJ1-1
v_gene: TRBV19

CDR3aa: CASSAHLRDRQETQYF
CDR3nt: TGTGCCAGCAGCGCTCACTTACGGGACAGGCAAGAGACCCAGTACTTC
d_gene: TRBD1
j_gene: TRBJ2-5
v_gene: TRBV9

CDR3aa: CASSPDRGREAFF
CDR3nt: TGTGCCAGCTCGCCAGACAGGGGGCGCGAAGCTTTCTTT
d_gene: TRBD1
j_gene: TRBJ1-1
v_gene: TRBV18

CDR3aa: CASSFEGRSNQPQHF
CDR3nt: TGTGCCAGCAGCTTCGAGGGAAGGAGCAATCAGCCCCAGCATTTT
d_gene: NA
j_gene: TRBJ1-5
v_gene: TRBV7-2

CDR3aa: CASSQGGLAGPDTQYF
CDR3nt: TGTGCCAGCAGCCAAGGTGGACTAGCGGGCCCAGATACGCAGTATTTT
d_gene: TRBD2
j_gene: TRBJ2-3
v_gene: TRBV14

CDR3aa: CASRYPGGYNSPLHF
CDR3nt: TGTGCCAGCAGGTATCCAGGGGGCTATAATTCACCCCTCCACTTT
d_gene: TRBD1
j_gene: TRBJ1-6
v_gene: TRBV28

CDR3aa: CASSVVPESGELFF
CDR3nt: TGTGCCAGCAGCGTAGTTCCGGAGTCCGGGGAGCTGTTTTTT
d_gene: NA
j_gene: TRBJ2-2
v_gene: TRBV9

CDR3aa: CASAQGRDGTQYF
CDR3nt: TGTGCCAGCGCACAGGGGCGCGATGGGACCCAGTACTTC
d_gene: TRBD1
j_gene: TRBJ2-5
v_gene: TRBV19

CDR3aa: CASSNPKAGDEKLFF
CDR3nt: TGTGCCAGCAGCAACCCTAAGGCAGGGGACGAAAAACTGTTTTTT
d_gene: NA
j_gene: TRBJ1-4
v_gene: TRBV7-9

CDR3aa: CASRDRGYYSNQPQHF
CDR3nt: TGTGCCAGTCGGGACAGGGGATACTATAGCAATCAGCCCCAGCATTTT
d_gene: TRBD1
j_gene: TRBJ1-5
v_gene: TRBV19

CDR3aa: CASSEMGGIDYGYTF
CDR3nt: TGTGCCAGCAGTGAGATGGGAGGAATCGACTATGGCTACACCTTC
d_gene: NA
j_gene: TRBJ1-2
v_gene: TRBV6-4

CDR3aa: CASSQDGLSGNTIYF
CDR3nt: TGTGCCAGCAGCCAAGATGGACTCTCTGGAAACACCATATATTTT
d_gene: NA
j_gene: TRBJ1-3
v_gene: TRBV4-2

CDR3aa: CASSDQPGDTQYF
CDR3nt: TGTGCCAGCAGTGACCAGCCGGGAGATACGCAGTATTTT
d_gene: NA
j_gene: TRBJ2-3
v_gene: TRBV6-4

CDR3aa: CASSGGMIQETQYF
CDR3nt: TGCGCCAGCAGCGGCGGGATGATCCAAGAGACCCAGTACTTC
d_gene: NA
j_gene: TRBJ2-5
v_gene: TRBV5-1

CDR3aa: CSVARQGGNTEAFF
CDR3nt: TGCAGCGTTGCCCGACAGGGGGGGAACACTGAAGCTTTCTTT
d_gene: TRBD1
j_gene: TRBJ1-1
v_gene: TRBV29-1

CDR3aa: CASKLSKTYNSPLHF
CDR3nt: TGTGCCAGCAAGCTTAGTAAAACCTATAATTCACCCCTCCACTTT
d_gene: NA
j_gene: TRBJ1-6
v_gene: TRBV13

CDR3aa: CASSVEVGQGAGANVLTF
CDR3nt: TGTGCCAGCAGCGTAGAGGTGGGACAGGGGGCTGGGGCCAACGTCCTGACTTTC
d_gene: TRBD1
j_gene: TRBJ2-6
v_gene: TRBV9

CDR3aa: CASTVRADQPQHF
CDR3nt: TGTGCCAGCACCGTGAGGGCAGATCAGCCCCAGCATTTT
d_gene: NA
j_gene: TRBJ1-5
v_gene: TRBV7-2

CDR3aa: CASSEEDGRNSPLHF
CDR3nt: TGTGCCAGCAGTGAGGAGGACGGTCGGAATTCACCCCTCCACTTT
d_gene: NA
j_gene: TRBJ1-6
v_gene: TRBV2

CDR3aa: CASSQGVLAKNIQYF
CDR3nt: TGCGCCAGCAGCCAAGGAGTTCTGGCCAAAAACATTCAGTACTTC
d_gene: NA
j_gene: TRBJ2-4
v_gene: TRBV4-1

CDR3aa: CASIQDRINYGYTF
CDR3nt: TGTGCCAGCATTCAGGACAGAATTAACTATGGCTACACCTTC
d_gene: NA
j_gene: TRBJ1-2
v_gene: TRBV2

CDR3aa: CASNRANTEAFF
CDR3nt: TGTGCCAGCAACAGGGCGAACACTGAAGCTTTCTTT
d_gene: NA
j_gene: TRBJ1-1
v_gene: TRBV25-1

CDR3aa: CASSARQGGETQYF
CDR3nt: TGTGCCAGCAGTGCGAGGCAGGGGGGCGAGACCCAGTACTTC
d_gene: NA
j_gene: TRBJ2-5
v_gene: TRBV6-1

CDR3aa: CASSAHRPGTSGGNEQFF
CDR3nt: TGTGCCAGCAGCGCCCACAGACCTGGGACTAGCGGGGGGAATGAGCAGTTCTTC
d_gene: TRBD2
j_gene: TRBJ2-1
v_gene: TRBV7-2

CDR3aa: CASRPDTSGYTF
CDR3nt: TGTGCCAGCAGACCCGACACATCGGGCTACACCTTC
d_gene: NA
j_gene: TRBJ1-2
v_gene: TRBV2

CDR3aa: CASSLSGQGAEKLFF
CDR3nt: TGTGCCAGCAGTTTGTCGGGACAGGGCGCTGAAAAACTGTTTTTT
d_gene: TRBD1
j_gene: TRBJ1-4
v_gene: TRBV27

CDR3aa: CASTPFGTGNSNQPQHF
CDR3nt: TGTGCCAGTACTCCTTTTGGGACAGGTAATAGCAATCAGCCCCAGCATTTT
d_gene: TRBD1
j_gene: TRBJ1-5
v_gene: TRBV19

CDR3aa: CASSIQGAGPQHF
CDR3nt: TGTGCCAGTAGTATACAGGGGGCAGGGCCCCAGCATTTT
d_gene: TRBD1
j_gene: TRBJ1-5
v_gene: TRBV19

CDR3aa: CASSSDSPGDRGRLETQYF
CDR3nt: TGTGCCAGCAGCTCCGACTCTCCCGGAGACAGGGGGCGCTTAGAGACCCAGTACTTC
d_gene: TRBD1
j_gene: TRBJ2-5
v_gene: TRBV5-5

CDR3aa: CASSFGPGGGETQYF
CDR3nt: TGTGCCAGCAGTTTCGGTCCAGGGGGTGGGGAGACCCAGTACTTC
d_gene: TRBD1
j_gene: TRBJ2-5
v_gene: TRBV6-5

CDR3aa: CASSLVPGFTEAFF
CDR3nt: TGTGCCAGCAGCTTAGTTCCAGGGTTCACTGAAGCTTTCTTT
d_gene: NA
j_gene: TRBJ1-1
v_gene: TRBV11-2

CDR3aa: CASSFSGSPSYEQYF
CDR3nt: TGTGCCAGCAGTTTTTCGGGATCACCCTCCTACGAGCAGTACTTC
d_gene: NA
j_gene: TRBJ2-7
v_gene: TRBV27

CDR3aa: CASSPTHTPENTIYF
CDR3nt: TGTGCCAGCAGTCCGACACACACTCCGGAAAACACCATATATTTT
d_gene: NA
j_gene: TRBJ1-3
v_gene: TRBV9

CDR3aa: CASSIGQGGYTF
CDR3nt: TGTGCCAGCAGCATAGGACAGGGCGGCTACACCTTC
d_gene: TRBD1
j_gene: TRBJ1-2
v_gene: TRBV9

CDR3aa: CASSLYRGGAFF
CDR3nt: TGTGCCAGCAGCTTATACAGGGGTGGGGCTTTCTTT
d_gene: TRBD1
j_gene: TRBJ1-1
v_gene: TRBV7-9

CDR3aa: CASSDPQTGGREAFF
CDR3nt: TGTGCCAGCAGTGATCCTCAGACAGGGGGCCGTGAAGCTTTCTTT
d_gene: TRBD1
j_gene: TRBJ1-1
v_gene: TRBV25-1

CDR3aa: CASSSGQGKIYGYTF
CDR3nt: TGTGCCAGCAGTTCGGGACAGGGGAAGATCTATGGCTACACCTTC
d_gene: TRBD1
j_gene: TRBJ1-2
v_gene: TRBV28

CDR3aa: CASSPLSGFNYGYTF
CDR3nt: TGCGCCAGCAGCCCCCTGTCGGGGTTTAACTATGGCTACACCTTC
d_gene: NA
j_gene: TRBJ1-2
v_gene: TRBV5-1

CDR3aa: CASSFGQGETQYF
CDR3nt: TGTGCCAGCAGTTTCGGACAGGGCGAGACCCAGTACTTC
d_gene: TRBD1
j_gene: TRBJ2-5
v_gene: TRBV28

CDR3aa: CASSQGQGADTQYF
CDR3nt: TGTGCCAGCAGCCAGGGACAGGGGGCAGATACGCAGTATTTT
d_gene: TRBD1
j_gene: TRBJ2-3
v_gene: TRBV11-1

CDR3aa: CASSQTCRGADVQPQHF
CDR3nt: TGCGCCAGCAGTCAAACCTGCCGGGGGGCGGATGTTCAGCCCCAGCATTTT
d_gene: NA
j_gene: TRBJ1-5
v_gene: TRBV23-1

CDR3aa: CASSPGTGVSGNTIYF
CDR3nt: TGTGCCAGCAGCCCCGGGACAGGGGTGAGTGGAAACACCATATATTTT
d_gene: TRBD1
j_gene: TRBJ1-3
v_gene: TRBV5-6

CDR3aa: CASRDNSNQPQHF
CDR3nt: TGTGCCAGTAGGGACAACAGCAATCAGCCCCAGCATTTT
d_gene: NA
j_gene: TRBJ1-5
v_gene: TRBV19

CDR3aa: CSVVYTVNSPLHF
CDR3nt: TGCAGCGTTGTATATACAGTAAATTCACCCCTCCACTTT
d_gene: NA
j_gene: TRBJ1-6
v_gene: TRBV29-1

CDR3aa: CATSSTGREEKLFF
CDR3nt: TGTGCCACCAGCAGTACCGGTAGGGAGGAAAAACTGTTTTTT
d_gene: NA
j_gene: TRBJ1-4
v_gene: TRBV15

CDR3aa: CSTRGPQEQYF
CDR3nt: TGCAGCACCAGAGGGCCCCAAGAGCAGTACTTC
d_gene: NA
j_gene: TRBJ2-7
v_gene: TRBV29-1

CDR3aa: CASSADQGNNQPQHF
CDR3nt: TGTGCCAGCAGCGCGGATCAGGGTAACAATCAGCCCCAGCATTTT
d_gene: NA
j_gene: TRBJ1-5
v_gene: TRBV9

CDR3aa: CASSSGQGDRNTIYF
CDR3nt: TGTGCCAGCAGCTCCGGACAGGGGGACCGAAACACCATATATTTT
d_gene: TRBD1
j_gene: TRBJ1-3
v_gene: TRBV7-9

CDR3aa: CASLGRGVKRNEQFF
CDR3nt: TGTGCCTCCTTAGGCAGGGGGGTCAAAAGAAATGAGCAGTTCTTC
d_gene: NA
j_gene: TRBJ2-1
v_gene: TRBV6-5

CDR3aa: CSARPGNTIYF
CDR3nt: TGCAGTGCTAGACCGGGAAACACCATATATTTT
d_gene: NA
j_gene: TRBJ1-3
v_gene: TRBV20-1

CDR3aa: CASSYEPRSVTQYF
CDR3nt: TGTGCCAGCAGTTACGAACCACGCAGCGTTACGCAGTATTTT
d_gene: NA
j_gene: TRBJ2-3
v_gene: TRBV6-6